The present TCR beta chain was sequenced within a study of graft-versus-host responses after intestinal transplantation. Across the whole study: Following induction with anti-thymocyte globulin, all recipients were given tacrolimus and steroids for about 3 years.

General observations from the study: Recipient marrow held GvH clones, some first seen in ileum or blood.

At the end of the reaction, proliferating CFSE-low CD3+CD4+ and CD3+CD8+ responders were sorted. The CDR3 length is 17 residues. The V gene's germline CDR1 is SGHAT and CDR2 FQNNGV. V lost 5 bases to trimming and J lost 4 bases, with 18 bases between them. Clones were sequenced by immunoSEQ multiplex PCR, and TCRdb holds only the in-frame ones, with some missing. The table lists 20,000 to 25,000 clones, 55% to 70% of them singletons. The receptor's source is a human patient who received an intestinal transplant. V usage is TRBV11-2 and J usage is TRBJ2-6; TRBD1 might be the D (6 bases). The sequences come from alloreactive CD4+ T cells from a mixed lymphocyte reaction culture, collected before intestinal transplant. Subset here: CFSE-low proliferating T cells sorted from approximately 6-day pre-transplant mixed lymphocyte reaction (GvH or HvG direction). The CDR3 sequence is CASSPRPTGSGANVLTF. CDR3 in DNA: TGTGCCAGCAGCCCCAGGCCCACAGGGTCCGGGGCCAACGTCCTGACTTTC.